This is a list of T cell receptor beta chains from one sample in a study of blood T cell repertoires in COVID-19. Sequencing used immunoSEQ multiplex PCR; TCRdb keeps in-frame clones, though not all of them. The table includes about 370,000 clones, approximately 90% detected once. Material: PBMCs or T cells enriched from blood (not recorded which). These receptors all come from a woman between 35 and 50 years old who had been exposed to COVID-19. Each CDR3 is given with its conserved first and last residue. A D gene is named only where the DNA matches it firmly. Clone size, where shown, is once, few, many, or a class for clones that have expanded.

j_gene: TRBJ2-1; abundance: .; len: 12; v_gene: TRBV2; d_gene: .; CDR3nt: TGTGCCAGCAGACGAACTGAGAATGAGCAGTTCTTC; CDR3aa: CASRRTENEQFF
j_gene: TRBJ1-6; abundance: .; len: 15; v_gene: TRBV7-8; d_gene: TRBD1; CDR3nt: TGTGCCAGCAGCCTAGGACAGGGAGGCAATTCACCCCTCCACTTT; CDR3aa: CASSLGQGGNSPLHF
j_gene: TRBJ1-2; abundance: .; len: 13; v_gene: TRBV19; d_gene: .; CDR3nt: TGTGCCAGTAGTATGATTGCCAGCGGGGGCTACACCTTC; CDR3aa: CASSMIASGGYTF
j_gene: TRBJ2-7; abundance: once; len: 14; v_gene: TRBV10-1; d_gene: TRBD2; CDR3nt: TGCGCCAGCAGTGATACGGGAGGGGCCTACGAGCAGTACTTC; CDR3aa: CASSDTGGAYEQYF
j_gene: TRBJ1-5; abundance: .; len: 14; v_gene: TRBV19; d_gene: .; CDR3nt: TGTGCCAGTATGGCAGGCTGGGGCAATCAGCCCCAGCATTTT; CDR3aa: CASMAGWGNQPQHF
j_gene: TRBJ1-2; abundance: .; len: 13; v_gene: TRBV24-1; d_gene: TRBD1; CDR3nt: TGTGCCACCAGTGATCAGGGGGCTTATGGCTACACCTTC; CDR3aa: CATSDQGAYGYTF
j_gene: TRBJ2-3; abundance: .; len: 14; v_gene: TRBV5-5; d_gene: .; CDR3nt: TGTGCCAGCAGCTTCGACATAGGCACAGATACGCAGTATTTT; CDR3aa: CASSFDIGTDTQYF
j_gene: TRBJ1-3; abundance: .; len: 14; v_gene: TRBV3-1/TRBV3-2; d_gene: .; CDR3nt: TGTGCCAGCAGCCCCACAAAAAATGGAAACACCATATATTTT; CDR3aa: CASSPTKNGNTIYF
j_gene: TRBJ1-1; abundance: .; len: 15; v_gene: TRBV30; d_gene: .; CDR3nt: TGTGCCTGGACCCGAGACAGGCGGATGAACACTGAAGCTTTCTTT; CDR3aa: CAWTRDRRMNTEAFF
j_gene: TRBJ1-1; abundance: .; len: 18; v_gene: TRBV5-5; d_gene: TRBD1; CDR3nt: TGTGCCAGCAGCCTTACGTACCGGGACAGGGCTTTGAACACTGAAGCTTTCTTT; CDR3aa: CASSLTYRDRALNTEAFF
j_gene: TRBJ1-2; abundance: .; len: 16; v_gene: TRBV30; d_gene: .; CDR3nt: TGTGCCTGGAGTTCAAAAATCCGCGGGGCTAACTATGGCTACACCTTC; CDR3aa: CAWSSKIRGANYGYTF
j_gene: TRBJ2-6; abundance: once; len: 20; v_gene: TRBV19; d_gene: .; CDR3nt: TGTGCCAGTAGTAGGGCAGCACTTCCTCCTTCCTGGTCTGGGGCCAACGTCCTGACTTTC; CDR3aa: CASSRAALPPSWSGANVLTF
j_gene: TRBJ1-2; abundance: .; len: 14; v_gene: TRBV19; d_gene: .; CDR3nt: TGTGCCAGTAGTATTCGACAGGTGACCTATGGCTACACCTTC; CDR3aa: CASSIRQVTYGYTF
j_gene: TRBJ1-5; abundance: .; len: 14; v_gene: TRBV6-1; d_gene: TRBD1; CDR3nt: TGTGCCAGCAGTGAGACAGGGTTTAATCAGCCCCAGCATTTT; CDR3aa: CASSETGFNQPQHF